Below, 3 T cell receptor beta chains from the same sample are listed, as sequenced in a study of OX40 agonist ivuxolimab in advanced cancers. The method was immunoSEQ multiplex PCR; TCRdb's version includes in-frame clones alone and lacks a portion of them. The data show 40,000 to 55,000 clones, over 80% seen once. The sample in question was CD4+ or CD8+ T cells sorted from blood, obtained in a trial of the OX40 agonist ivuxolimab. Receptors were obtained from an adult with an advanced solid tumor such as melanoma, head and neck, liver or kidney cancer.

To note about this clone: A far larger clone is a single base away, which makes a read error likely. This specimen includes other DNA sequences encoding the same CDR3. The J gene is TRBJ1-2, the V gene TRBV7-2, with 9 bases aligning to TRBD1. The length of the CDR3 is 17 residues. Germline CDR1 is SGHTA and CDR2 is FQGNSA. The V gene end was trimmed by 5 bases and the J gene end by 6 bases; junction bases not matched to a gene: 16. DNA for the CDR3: TGTGCCAGCAGCCATCACCACTCTGGACAGGGGAAGAATGGCTACACCTTC. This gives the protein CASSHHHSGQGKNGYTF.

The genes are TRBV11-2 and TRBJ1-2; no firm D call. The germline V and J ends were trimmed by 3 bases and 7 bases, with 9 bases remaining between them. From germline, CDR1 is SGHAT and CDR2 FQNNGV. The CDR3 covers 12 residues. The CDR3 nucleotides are TGTGCCAGCAGCTTCGGCCAGCGTGGCTACACCTTC. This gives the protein CASSFGQRGYTF.

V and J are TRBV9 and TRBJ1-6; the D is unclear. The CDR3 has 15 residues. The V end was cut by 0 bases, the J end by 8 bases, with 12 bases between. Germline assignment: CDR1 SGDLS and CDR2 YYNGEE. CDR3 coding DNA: TGTGCCAGCAGCGTAGGGATGCCCCACTATTCACCCCTCCACTTT. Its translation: CASSVGMPHYSPLHF.